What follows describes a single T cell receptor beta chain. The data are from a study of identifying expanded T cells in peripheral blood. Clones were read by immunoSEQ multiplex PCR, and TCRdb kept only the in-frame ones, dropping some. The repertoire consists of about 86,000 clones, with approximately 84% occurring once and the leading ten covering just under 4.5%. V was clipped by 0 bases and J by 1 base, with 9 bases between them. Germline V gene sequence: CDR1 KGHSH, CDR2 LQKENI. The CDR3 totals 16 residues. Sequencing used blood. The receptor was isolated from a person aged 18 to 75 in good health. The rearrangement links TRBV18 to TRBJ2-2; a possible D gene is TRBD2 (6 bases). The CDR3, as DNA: TGTGCCAGCTCACCACCGACCGGGGGGAACACCGGGGAGCTGTTTTTT. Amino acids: CASSPPTGGNTGELFF.